The 6 T cell receptor beta chains listed next were all sequenced from one sample in a study of cytomegalovirus exposure and HLA in healthy donors. TCRdb's table, derived via immunoSEQ multiplex PCR, lists solely in-frame clones and lacks some. The sample carries 240,000 or so clones, 70% to 90% recorded once. The source material was PBMCs. All receptors come from a woman younger than 45 in good health and CMV-seropositive.

The V gene is TRBV28, the J gene TRBJ1-1; D is ambiguous. V lost 4 bases, J lost 9 bases, and 9 bases lay in between. The CDR3 extends over 11 amino acids. From germline, CDR1 is MDHEN and CDR2 SYDVKM. CDR3 sequence: CASSSRQKAFF. The CDR3, as DNA: TGTGCCAGCAGTTCGCGACAAAAAGCTTTCTTT.

This chain uses TRBV11-2 with TRBJ1-5, with 8 bases fitting TRBD1. Germline V lookup: CDR1 SGHAT, CDR2 FQNNGV. There are 16 residues in the CDR3. With V trimmed by 5 bases and J by 4 bases, 10 bases remained unmatched. The CDR3 spells CASSLGAGGMNQPQHF. The CDR3 DNA sequence: TGTGCCAGCAGCCTGGGGGCAGGGGGCATGAATCAGCCCCAGCATTTT.

The chain has TRBV5-1 and TRBJ1-1; the D gene is possibly TRBD1 (5 bases). This CDR3 region has 14 residues. The V gene's germline CDR1 is SGHRS and CDR2 YFSETQ. Trimming shortened V by 4 bases and J by 4 bases, and 14 bases separated the two germline ends. The CDR3 reads CASSSGTVGTEAFF. The CDR3 bases are TGCGCCAGCAGCAGCGGGACGGTAGGCACTGAAGCTTTCTTT.

This clone came up once. The rearrangement links TRBV5-1 to TRBJ2-2; 8 positions match TRBD2. Per germline, CDR1 SGHRS and CDR2 YFSETQ. CDR3 size: 14 residues. J gave up 7 bases and V 2 bases, and 4 bases lay outside the gene matches. DNA of the CDR3: TGCGCCAGCAGCTTTGCAGCGGGAGACGGGGAGCTGTTTTTT. Protein sequence: CASSFAAGDGELFF.

The chain uses TRBV11-3 and TRBJ2-7; D call uncertain. The CDR3 consists of 13 residues. The ends were cut back, 7 bases at V and 5 bases at J, with 15 bases in the middle. Germline CDR1 and CDR2: SGHNT and YENEEA. The CDR3 region has the DNA TGTGCCAGCAAATCGGGTGGTCCGGACGAGCAGTACTTC. Its translation is CASKSGGPDEQYF.

This rearrangement joins TRBV4-1 to TRBJ2-7; D is undetermined. In germline, CDR1 is MGHRA, CDR2 YSYEKL. CDR3 size: 14 residues. Between the trimmed V and J ends, which lost 1 base and 0 bases, there was a span of 7 bases. The CDR3 reads CASSQVYNSYEQYF. In DNA, the CDR3 is TGCGCCAGCAGCCAAGTTTACAACTCCTACGAGCAGTACTTC.